This entry features one T cell receptor beta chain sequence. These data are taken from a study of blood T cell repertoires in COVID-19. Study in general: Acute-phase and convalescent COVID-19 samples originated in the United States, Italy and Spain. From T cells, B-cell-depleted T cells, or PBMCs came the material, which was cDNA or gDNA.

Per the authors' pipeline: Reference gene primer amplification gave nucleated cell count estimates. Method: immunoSEQ multiplex PCR; TCRdb's copy keeps in-frame clones and lacks some. For V, J and clone size, that table is used; D and trimming come from the DNA. This repertoire shows 250,000 to 300,000 clones, around 86% found once; its top ten account for 0.94%. This CDR3 contains 14 residues. The junction had 10 bases not matched to a gene; V was cut back by 8 bases and J by 7 bases. Germline CDR1 and CDR2: LNHDA and SQIVND (reference sequence). The receptor's source is a middle-aged woman who had recovered from COVID-19. Sequenced sample: peripheral blood. The chain combines TRBV19 with TRBJ1-4; 7 bases are a match to TRBD1. The CDR3 is CASSQGGKGEKLFF. CDR3 coding DNA: TGTGCCAGTTCCCAGGGGGGAAAGGGTGAAAAACTGTTTTTT.